These 20 T cell receptor beta chains originate from one sample sequenced in a study of cytomegalovirus exposure and HLA in healthy donors. Data came from immunoSEQ multiplex PCR; TCRdb stores just in-frame clones and leaves some out. The sample includes 90,000 to 150,000 clones, 88% seen only once; the top ten take about 6.3%. Sequences were obtained from PBMCs. These TCRs come from a woman between 18 and 29 years old in good health and CMV-seropositive.

This clone was seen only once. The chain is built from TRBV5-1 and TRBJ2-6; D is undetermined. This CDR3 has 17 residues. Germline V gives CDR1 SGHRS, CDR2 YFSETQ. V was trimmed by 2 bases and J by 0 bases, leaving 12 bases between them. For the CDR3, the DNA is TGCGCCAGCAGCTTAACCCCGCGAATCTCTGGGGCCAACGTCCTGACTTTC. This encodes CASSLTPRISGANVLTF.

The J gene is TRBJ1-1, the V gene TRBV15, with D unresolved. V lost 4 bases and J lost 6, with 12 bases in between. Germline CDR1 is LNHNV and CDR2 is YYDKDF (reference sequence). The CDR3 loop spans 13 amino acids. The CDR3 is CATSTEGYAEAFF. In nucleotides, the CDR3 is TGTGCCACCAGCACGGAGGGTTACGCTGAAGCTTTCTTT.

The V and J genes are TRBV27 and TRBJ1-1; 7 positions agree with TRBD1. Germline V gene data show CDR1 as MNHEY and CDR2 as SMNVEV (reference sequence). The CDR3 spans 13 residues. J lost 4 bases, V lost 8 bases, and 7 bases had no gene match. CDR3 bases: TGTGCCAGCGAAGACAGGGTGGGCACTGAAGCTTTCTTT. As protein: CASEDRVGTEAFF.

This chain joins TRBV7-2 and TRBJ2-1; 12 positions agree with TRBD2. Per the germline V gene, CDR1 is SGHTA and CDR2 is FQGNSA. The CDR3 has 15 residues. The J segment lost 5 bases and the V segment lost 5 bases, leaving 4 bases of the junction unmatched. The CDR3, as DNA: TGTGCCAGCAGCCGGCTAGCGGGGGGGCACAATGAGCAGTTCTTC. Encoded protein: CASSRLAGGHNEQFF.

CDR3 residues: CASSSYSGGPFYEQYF. CDR3 DNA sequence: TGTGCCAGCAGTTCCTATAGCGGGGGCCCGTTCTACGAGCAGTACTTC. V gene TRBV27 combines with J gene TRBJ2-7; TRBD2 agrees at 9 bases. Germline assignment: CDR1 MNHEY and CDR2 SMNVEV (reference sequence). This CDR3 is built from 16 residues. The J segment lost 3 bases and the V segment lost 4 bases, leaving 10 bases of the junction unmatched.

As DNA, the CDR3 is TGTGCCTGGAGTGGGGCAGGGGGCTACGAGCAGTACTTC. Encoded protein: CAWSGAGGYEQYF. V is TRBV30 and J is TRBJ2-7, with 7 bases matching TRBD1. The V gene's germline CDR1 is GTSNPN and CDR2 SVGIG (reference sequence). The CDR3 covers 13 residues. V dropped 1 base and J dropped 3; count of bases not matched to a gene: 3.

The rearrangement links TRBV19 to TRBJ2-1, with TRBD2 matching over 9 bases. Germline values: CDR1 LNHDA, CDR2 SQIVND (reference sequence). The ends lost 4 bases at V and 0 bases at J; junction bases unmatched: 7. This CDR3 is built from 17 residues. The CDR3 here is CASSKEAGGGSYNEQFF. Here the CDR3 DNA reads TGTGCCAGTAGTAAGGAAGCGGGAGGAGGCTCCTACAATGAGCAGTTCTTC. Supplemented by reference TRBV19 and TRBJ2-1, the full variable domain reads DGGITQSPKYLFRKEGQNVTLSCEQNLNHDAMYWYRQDPGQGLRLIYYSQIVNDFQKGDIAEGYSVSREKKESFPLTVTSAQKNPTAFYLCASSKEAGGGSYNEQFFGPGTRLTVL.

The chain carries TRBV18 and TRBJ1-2; a weak D match, TRBD1 (6 bases). Germline lookup yields CDR1 KGHSH and CDR2 LQKENI. CDR3 length: 16 amino acids. Trimming pared 0 bases from V and 4 bases from J, leaving 15 bases between. The CDR3 nucleotides read TGTGCCAGCTCACCACCGGCGCAGGGGTCGGGCTATGGCTACACCTTC. Its protein product is CASSPPAQGSGYGYTF.

The chain has TRBV4-1 and TRBJ2-5; 9 positions agree with TRBD2. The CDR3 is 15 residues long. Germline lookup yields CDR1 MGHRA and CDR2 YSYEKL. With V trimmed by 6 bases and J by 4 bases, 9 bases remained unmatched. CDR3 nucleotide sequence: TGCGCCAGCAGATCGACAGCGGGGGGTGGAGAGACCCAGTACTTC. As protein: CASRSTAGGGETQYF.

The rearrangement uses TRBV7-2 and TRBJ2-3; the match to TRBD2 covers 7 bases. V was pared by 4 bases and J by 2 bases, with 6 bases of the junction left unmatched. Germline CDR1 and CDR2: SGHTA and FQGNSA. This CDR3 region has 15 residues. CDR3 sequence (DNA): TGTGCCAGCAGCTCAACTAGCGCCGCCACAGATACGCAGTATTTT. Translation: CASSSTSAATDTQYF.

The sample holds a few counts of this clone. V and J are TRBV5-1 and TRBJ2-3, with TRBD1 matching 8 bases. Germline V CDR1 and CDR2: SGHRS, YFSETQ. After removal of 7 bases from V and 1 base from J, the junction contained 11 bases not matched to a gene. The CDR3 loop spans 16 amino acids. CDR3 region: CASGSGDRTRTDTQYF. CDR3 bases: TGCGCCAGCGGTTCCGGGGACAGGACCCGCACAGATACGCAGTATTTT.

As DNA, the CDR3 is TGTGCCAGCAGCCCGACCCCTGGGGGAGGCACTGAAGCTTTCTTT. Protein product: CASSPTPGGGTEAFF. The gene calls are TRBV7-3 and TRBJ1-1, with D maybe TRBD1 (5 bases). The CDR3 consists of 15 residues. Per germline, CDR1 SGHTA and CDR2 FQGTGA. V was shortened by 5 bases and J by 4 bases, with 17 bases between the two germline ends.

J is TRBJ2-5 and V is TRBV27, with 10 bases lining up with TRBD1. V trimming: 4 bases; J trimming: 3 bases; junction bases outside the gene matches: 8. The germline gives CDR1 MNHEY, CDR2 SMNVEV (reference sequence). The CDR3 sequence is 16 residues long. This CDR3 is CASSSRTGGVKETQYF. The CDR3, as DNA: TGTGCCAGCAGTTCCCGGACAGGGGGGGTAAAAGAGACCCAGTACTTC.

The gene calls are TRBV5-4 and TRBJ2-3; 9 nucleotides agree with TRBD2. Germline CDR1 and CDR2: SGHNT and YYREEE (reference sequence). The CDR3 is made up of 14 amino acids. The ends lost 6 bases at V and 1 base at J; junction bases unmatched: 3. The CDR3 nucleotides are TGTGCCAGCAAAGAGCGGGGGGGCACAGATACGCAGTATTTT. This gives the protein CASKERGGTDTQYF. The whole variable domain, filled in from reference TRBV5-4 and TRBJ2-3, reads ETGVTQSPTHLIKTRGQQVTLRCSSQSGHNTVSWYQQALGQGPQFIFQYYREEENGRGNFPPRFSGLQFPNYSSELNVNALELDDSALYLCASKERGGTDTQYFGPGTRLTVL.

The chain is built from TRBV6-1 and TRBJ2-7; TRBD1 matches 8 bases. In germline, CDR1 is MNHNS, CDR2 SASEGT. This CDR3 comprises 14 residues. J lost 4 bases, V lost 4 bases, and 6 bases had no gene match. The CDR3 coding sequence is TGTGCCAGCAGTGCAAATCAGGGGGCTTACGAGCAGTACTTC. Its translation is CASSANQGAYEQYF.

CDR3 bases: TGTGCCAGCAGCCAAGATTGGGGGCGCGATGAGCAGTTCTTC. Amino acids: CASSQDWGRDEQFF. V gene TRBV14 combines with J gene TRBJ2-1, with D perhaps matching TRBD1 (6 bases). Trimming cost V 0 bases and J 8 bases, with 11 bases left between them. The CDR3 consists of 14 residues. Germline lookup yields CDR1 SGHDN and CDR2 FVKESK.

The chain has TRBV5-1 and TRBJ2-3; D is unclear. Germline V gives CDR1 SGHRS, CDR2 YFSETQ. The V end was cut by 1 base, the J end by 6 bases, with 15 bases between. The CDR3 is 15 residues long. DNA of the CDR3: TGCGCCAGCAGCTTGAGCTGGGCTGGAACTGATACGCAGTATTTT. Amino acids: CASSLSWAGTDTQYF.

This chain uses TRBV4-3 with TRBJ2-1, with 10 bases aligning to TRBD2. CDR1 and CDR2 (germline): LGHNA, YSLEER. The CDR3 has 16 residues. V lost 0 bases and J lost 7; bases outside the gene matches: 6. CDR3 DNA sequence: TGCGCCAGCAGCCAAGATCGGGCTAGCGGGGGTAATGAGCAGTTCTTC. This sequence encodes CASSQDRASGGNEQFF.

The chain links TRBV18 to TRBJ1-1; no firm D call. CDR3 length: 15 amino acids. Trimming cost V 3 bases and J 3 bases, with 14 bases left between them. Germline CDR1 is KGHSH and CDR2 is LQKENI. CDR3 amino acids: CASSPPGWEDTEAFF. Here the CDR3 DNA reads TGTGCCAGCTCACCTCCGGGATGGGAGGACACTGAAGCTTTCTTT.

The chain couples TRBV27 to TRBJ2-7; 11 bases fit TRBD1. Germline CDR1 is MNHEY and CDR2 is SMNVEV (reference sequence). This CDR3 contains 15 residues. V lost 2 bases to trimming and J lost 4 bases; unmatched junction nucleotides: 4. CDR3 DNA: TGTGCCAGCAGTTTAGGCGGGACAGGGGGGTACGAGCAGTACTTC. As protein: CASSLGGTGGYEQYF.